The rows below give T cell receptor beta chains drawn from one sample of a study of T cell responses to AZD1222 COVID-19 vaccine. Method: immunoSEQ multiplex PCR; TCRdb's copy keeps in-frame clones and lacks some. This sample has about 100,000 clones, with approximately 89% found just once. Sequencing used peripheral blood, obtained on day 0 of AZD1222 vaccination. Receptors originate from an adult in good health. The CDR3 runs from the conserved cysteine through the conserved F or W. D genes are given only for firm matches. Expanded clones are given a class, and other clones once, few, many or no size at all.

V,size,D,J,length,DNA,CDR3
TRBV27,NA,NA,TRBJ2-7,11,TGTGCCAGCACCTCGGGTGGAAAGCAGTACTTC,CASTSGGKQYF
TRBV28,NA,NA,TRBJ1-5,12,TGTGCCAGCAGTTTAGTGGGGCAGCCCCAGCATTTT,CASSLVGQPQHF
TRBV10-1,NA,TRBD2,TRBJ2-1,18,TGCGCCAGCAGTGAGTCGAAGTTTGCCGGGGGGGCGCTGGATGAGCAGTTCTTC,CASSESKFAGGALDEQFF
TRBV19,NA,NA,TRBJ1-3,15,TGTGCCAGTATGAAGGCAGAGATCTCTGGAAACACCATATATTTT,CASMKAEISGNTIYF
TRBV9,NA,NA,TRBJ2-7,13,TGTGCCAGCAGCGTAGGAGGAAACTACGAGCAGTACTTC,CASSVGGNYEQYF
TRBV5-1,NA,TRBD1,TRBJ2-2,16,TGCGCCAGCAGCCGAGGGGGCAGACCGGACGCCGGGGAGCTGTTTTTT,CASSRGGRPDAGELFF
TRBV19,once,NA,TRBJ2-7,15,TGTGCCAGTAGTGTCGAGGCAGGGAGCTCCTACGAGCAGTACTTC,CASSVEAGSSYEQYF
TRBV4-2,NA,TRBD2,TRBJ2-1,17,TGTGCCAGCAGCCCCGGGGAGGGCCGATTTAACTACAATGAGCAGTTCTTC,CASSPGEGRFNYNEQFF
TRBV5-4,NA,NA,TRBJ2-6,17,TGTGCCAGCAGACCTGGGGGGTCAGAATCGCGAACCAACGTCCTGACTTTC,CASRPGGSESRTNVLTF
TRBV7-3,NA,TRBD2,TRBJ2-1,14,TGTGCCAGCAGCGTCGGGACTAGATTTGAGGAGCAGTTCTTC,CASSVGTRFEEQFF
TRBV20-1,NA,NA,TRBJ2-7,11,TGCAGTGCCAGAGCGGTAGGGGAGCAGTACTTC,CSARAVGEQYF
TRBV3-1/TRBV3-2,NA,TRBD1,TRBJ1-5,16,TGTGCCAGCAGCCAATCCGGACAGGGACAGGATCAGCCCCAGCATTTT,CASSQSGQGQDQPQHF
TRBV6-5,NA,NA,TRBJ1-3,14,TGTGCCAGCAGCCGCACCCGATCTGGAAACACCATATATTTT,CASSRTRSGNTIYF